The 11 T cell receptor beta chains below were found in one sample sequenced in a study of blood T cell repertoires in COVID-19. Assay: immunoSEQ multiplex PCR; the TCRdb copy retains only in-frame clones and omits some. Of 130,000 to 150,000 clones listed, about 83% are singletons. The sample comprised PBMCs or T cells enriched from blood (not recorded which). The receptor set was obtained from a woman aged 45-65 years who had been exposed to COVID-19.

V and J are TRBV3-1 (or the pseudogene TRBV3-2) and TRBJ1-5; 7 bases match TRBD1. With V trimmed by 4 bases and J by 9 bases, 9 bases remained unmatched. CDR3 size: 14 residues. Germline V gene lookup returns CDR1 LGHDT and CDR2 YNNKEL (reference sequence). The CDR3 DNA sequence: TGTGCCAGCAGCCTAAGGACAGGATTAGGGCCCCAGCATTTT. It is translated as CASSLRTGLGPQHF.

In its sample, this clone was seen a few times. The V and J genes are TRBV7-9 and TRBJ2-7, with 10 bases aligning to TRBD1. CDR3 size: 15 residues. V lost 3 bases, J lost 7 bases, and 9 bases stayed unmatched. CDR1 is SEHNR and CDR2 is FQNEAQ in the germline V gene (reference sequence). The CDR3 protein is CASSFDRGRLKEQYF. In DNA, the CDR3 is TGTGCCAGCAGCTTCGACAGGGGGCGTTTGAAAGAGCAGTACTTC.

The rearrangement joins TRBV19 to TRBJ2-7; TRBD2 might be the D (5 bases). V was pared by 5 bases and J by 9 bases, with 20 bases between. The CDR3 extends over 14 amino acids. The germline V gene has CDR1 LNHDA and CDR2 SQIVND (reference sequence). The CDR3 here is CASSERTELRMQYF. Here the CDR3 DNA reads TGTGCCAGTAGTGAGCGGACCGAGCTGCGGATGCAGTACTTC.

The rearrangement joins TRBV9 to TRBJ2-1, with 12 bases fitting TRBD2. Germline V lookup: CDR1 SGDLS, CDR2 YYNGEE. The CDR3 contains 17 residues. V dropped 0 bases and J dropped 10; count of bases not matched to a gene: 11. Here the CDR3 DNA reads TGTGCCAGCAGCGTAGGGTACACTAGCGGGAGGAATCTAGAGCAGTTCTTC. Its translation is CASSVGYTSGRNLEQFF.

Only one count was recorded for this clone. The V call is TRBV18, the J call TRBJ2-2; D remains ambiguous. V lost 3 bases to trimming and J lost 1 base, with 6 bases between them. The CDR3 totals 14 residues. The germline V gene encodes CDR1 KGHSH and CDR2 LQKENI. The CDR3 sequence is CASSPTQNTGELFF. The DNA of the CDR3 is TGTGCCAGCTCACCGACACAGAACACCGGGGAGCTGTTTTTT.

The chain joins TRBV6-2 or TRBV6-3 to TRBJ2-7; D may be TRBD2 (6 bases). V gave up 6 bases and J gave up 6 bases, with 12 bases separating them. Germline V gene sequence: CDR1 MNHEY, CDR2 SVGEGT. This CDR3 has 12 residues. CDR3 sequence: CASSPAGGEQYF. In DNA, the CDR3 is TGTGCCAGCAGCCCAGCGGGTGGCGAGCAGTACTTC.

The rearrangement uses TRBV19 and TRBJ2-3; 10 bases fit TRBD2. Germline loops: CDR1 LNHDA, CDR2 SQIVND (reference sequence). The CDR3 is made up of 16 amino acids. Germline trimming cut 1 base from V and 6 bases from J; bases unmatched to any gene: 7. CDR3 residues: CASSIGASGSSDTQYF. In nucleotides, the CDR3 is TGTGCCAGTAGTATAGGGGCTAGCGGGAGTTCCGATACGCAGTATTTT.

A single count supports this clone. The genes are TRBV7-8 and TRBJ2-7; 11 positions match TRBD2. The CDR3 sequence is 15 residues long. Trimming at V came to 4 bases and at J to 3 bases, leaving 5 bases not matched to a gene. The germline gives CDR1 SGHVS, CDR2 FQNEAQ. CDR3 protein: CASSSPSGRRYEQYF. The CDR3 DNA reads TGTGCCAGCAGCTCTCCTAGCGGGAGGCGCTACGAGCAGTACTTC.

The chain uses TRBV5-4 and TRBJ1-5; D remains unclear. CDR1 SGHNT and CDR2 YYREEE come from the germline V gene (reference sequence). This CDR3 is built from 15 residues. V was trimmed by 0 bases and J by 2 bases, leaving 9 bases between them. CDR3 DNA sequence: TGTGCCAGCAGCTTGGATCCTTATGGCAATCAGCCCCAGCATTTT. It yields the protein CASSLDPYGNQPQHF.

The J gene is TRBJ1-2, the V gene TRBV6-2 or TRBV6-3; tentatively, D is TRBD1 (6 bases). V was pared by 2 bases and J by 1 base, with 8 bases between. CDR1 and CDR2 (germline): MNHEY, SVGEGT. This CDR3 comprises 14 residues. For the CDR3, the DNA is TGTGCCAGCAGTTACAGAGGGGGTAACTATGGCTACACCTTC. It codes for CASSYRGGNYGYTF.

Note on this clone: At one end the junction does not follow the germline gene, possibly because of a read error. The rearrangement uses TRBV7-7 and TRBJ2-1, with a tentative D call TRBD2 (6 bases). Looked up from germline, CDR1 is SSHAT and CDR2 is FNYEAQ (reference sequence). The CDR3 spans 16 residues. The CDR3: CASSLAEGSSYNEQFF. The CDR3 nucleotides read TGTGCTAGCAGCTTAGCGGAGGGAAGCTCCTACAATGAGCAGTTCTTC.